This T cell receptor (beta chain) was recorded in a study of post-analysis software for immune sequencing data. Across the whole study: Relapsing-remitting, secondary progressive and progressive-relapsing courses of multiple sclerosis were included.

Study-wide results and caveats: There were four or five TRBV segments more frequent in patients than controls, and TRBV5-6, TRBV5-1 and TRBV20-1 were among them. Strong co-clustering by F measure was seen for same-batch samples.

CDR3 length: 10 residues. Trimming removed 4 bases at V and 11 bases at J, with 11 bases between. Germline V gives CDR1 DFQATT, CDR2 SNEGSKA (reference sequence). Every TCR beta cDNA library bore unique molecular identifiers. From the PCR reads, TCRdb called clonotypes with MiXCR, one entry per CDR3 protein. This sample has approximately 460,000 distinct CDR3 sequences, with roughly 46% found just once. With regard to this clonotype: Its antigen is unknown.

The TCR comes from a girl aged 10-17 years with multiple sclerosis. The sample consisted of blood. This chain joins TRBV20-1 and TRBJ1-1; possible D gene TRBD1, 6 bases. CDR3 protein: CSANGGGAFF. The CDR3 DNA is TGCAGTGCTAACGGAGGGGGGGCTTTCTTT.